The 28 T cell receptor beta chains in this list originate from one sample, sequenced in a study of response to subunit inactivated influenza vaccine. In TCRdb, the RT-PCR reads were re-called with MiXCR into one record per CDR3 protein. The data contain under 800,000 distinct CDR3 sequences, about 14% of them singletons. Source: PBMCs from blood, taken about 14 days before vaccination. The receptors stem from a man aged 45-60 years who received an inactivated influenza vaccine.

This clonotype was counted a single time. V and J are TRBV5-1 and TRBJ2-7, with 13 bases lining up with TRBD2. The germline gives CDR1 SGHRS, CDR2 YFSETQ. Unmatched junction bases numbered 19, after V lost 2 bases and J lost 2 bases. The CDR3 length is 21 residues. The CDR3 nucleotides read TGCGCCAGCAGCTTCTCCTACCGCGAACACCCTGGACTAGCGGGAGCCTACGAGCAGTACTTC. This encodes CASSFSYREHPGLAGAYEQYF. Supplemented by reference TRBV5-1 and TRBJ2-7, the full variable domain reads KAGVTQTPRYLIKTRGQQVTLSCSPISGHRSVSWYQQTPGQGLQFLFEYFSETQRNKGNFPGRFSGRQFSNSRSEMNVSTLELGDSALYLCASSFSYREHPGLAGAYEQYFGPGTRLTVT.

This chain's CDR3 is CASAGLANEQFF. The DNA of the CDR3 is TGCGCCAGCGCGGGACTAGCGAATGAGCAGTTCTTC. V is TRBV5-1 and J is TRBJ2-1, with 10 bases fitting TRBD2. V gave up 7 bases and J gave up 7 bases; unmatched junction bases: 2. Germline CDR1 reads SGHRS; CDR2 reads YFSETQ. The CDR3 runs to 12 residues.

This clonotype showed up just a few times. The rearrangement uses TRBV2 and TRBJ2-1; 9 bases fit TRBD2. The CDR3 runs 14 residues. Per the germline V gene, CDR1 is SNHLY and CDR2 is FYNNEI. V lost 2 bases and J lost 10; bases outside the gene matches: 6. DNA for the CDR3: TGTGCCAGCAGTGAAATGGGACTAGCAGGCGAGCAGTTCTTC. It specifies CASSEMGLAGEQFF.

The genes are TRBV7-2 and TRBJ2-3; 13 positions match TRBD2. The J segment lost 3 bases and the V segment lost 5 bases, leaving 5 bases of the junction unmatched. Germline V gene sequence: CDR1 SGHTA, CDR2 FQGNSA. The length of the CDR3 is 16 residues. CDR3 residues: CASSIRTSGRTDTQYF. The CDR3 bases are TGTGCCAGCAGCATAAGGACTAGCGGGAGAACAGATACGCAGTATTTT.

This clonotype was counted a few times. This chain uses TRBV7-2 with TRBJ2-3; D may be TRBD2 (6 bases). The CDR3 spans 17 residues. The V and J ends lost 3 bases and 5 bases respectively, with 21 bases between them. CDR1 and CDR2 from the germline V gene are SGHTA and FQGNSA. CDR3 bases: TGTGCCAGCAGCTTCCCGGGACTCCGGAGGGATGGAGATACGCAGTATTTT. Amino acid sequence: CASSFPGLRRDGDTQYF.

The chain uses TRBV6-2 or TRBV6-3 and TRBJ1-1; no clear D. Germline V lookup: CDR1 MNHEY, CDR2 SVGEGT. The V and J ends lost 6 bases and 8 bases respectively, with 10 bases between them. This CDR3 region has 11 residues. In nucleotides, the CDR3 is TGTGCCAGCAGCCGAGAATACGAAGCTTTCTTT. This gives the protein CASSREYEAFF.

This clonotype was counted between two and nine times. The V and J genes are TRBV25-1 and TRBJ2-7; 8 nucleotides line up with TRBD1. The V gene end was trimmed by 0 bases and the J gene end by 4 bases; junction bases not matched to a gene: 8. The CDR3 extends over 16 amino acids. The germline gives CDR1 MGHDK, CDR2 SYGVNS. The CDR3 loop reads CASSEYAQGAMYEQYF. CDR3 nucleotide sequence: TGTGCCAGCAGTGAATATGCCCAGGGGGCCATGTACGAGCAGTACTTC.

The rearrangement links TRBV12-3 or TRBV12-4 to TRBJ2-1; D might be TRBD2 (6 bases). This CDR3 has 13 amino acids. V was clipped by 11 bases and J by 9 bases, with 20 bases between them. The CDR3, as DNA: TGTGCCCCGGCCAGGAGGGGTGGATCTGAGCAGTTCTTC. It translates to CAPARRGGSEQFF.

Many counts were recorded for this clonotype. CDR3 residues: CASRFQPGTGQDTQYF. CDR3 bases: TGTGCCAGCCGATTCCAGCCCGGGACAGGGCAAGATACGCAGTATTTT. The chain links TRBV12-3 or TRBV12-4 to TRBJ2-3, with 9 bases matching TRBD1. The trim removed 8 bases at V and 5 bases at J, leaving 14 bases unmatched. The CDR3 totals 16 residues.

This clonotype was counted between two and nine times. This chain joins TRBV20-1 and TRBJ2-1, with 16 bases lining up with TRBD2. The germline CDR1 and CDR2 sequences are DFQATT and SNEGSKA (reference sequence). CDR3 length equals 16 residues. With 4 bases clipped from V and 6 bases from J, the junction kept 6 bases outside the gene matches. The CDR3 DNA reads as TGCAGTGCTACCGGGACTAGCGGGGGGGCGATCAATGAGCAGTTCTTC. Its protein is CSATGTSGGAINEQFF.

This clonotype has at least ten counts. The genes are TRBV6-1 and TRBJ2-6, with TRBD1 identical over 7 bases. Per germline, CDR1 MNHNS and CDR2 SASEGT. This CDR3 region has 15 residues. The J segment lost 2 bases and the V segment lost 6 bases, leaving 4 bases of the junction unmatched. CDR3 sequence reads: CASRLDRAGANVLTF. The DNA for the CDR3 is TGTGCCAGCAGACTTGACAGGGCTGGGGCCAACGTCCTGACTTTC.

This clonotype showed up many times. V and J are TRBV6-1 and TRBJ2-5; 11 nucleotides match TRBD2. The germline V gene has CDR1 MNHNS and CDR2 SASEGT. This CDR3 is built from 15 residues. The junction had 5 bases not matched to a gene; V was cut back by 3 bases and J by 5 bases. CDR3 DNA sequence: TGTGCCAGCAGTGATAGCGGGGGGGCCTTTGAGACCCAGTACTTC. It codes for CASSDSGGAFETQYF.

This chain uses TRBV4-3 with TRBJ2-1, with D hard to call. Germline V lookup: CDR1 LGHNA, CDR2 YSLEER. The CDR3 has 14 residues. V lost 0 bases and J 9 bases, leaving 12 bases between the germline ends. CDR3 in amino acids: CASSQEDLTVEQFF. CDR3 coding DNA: TGCGCCAGCAGCCAAGAGGATCTCACTGTTGAGCAGTTCTTC.

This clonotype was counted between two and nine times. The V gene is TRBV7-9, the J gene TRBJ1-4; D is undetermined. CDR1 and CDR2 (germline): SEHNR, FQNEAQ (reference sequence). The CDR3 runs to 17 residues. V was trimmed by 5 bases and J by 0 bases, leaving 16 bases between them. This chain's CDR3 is CASSPWFKSTTNEKLFF. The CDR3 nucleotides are TGTGCCAGCAGCCCGTGGTTCAAGAGTACAACTAATGAAAAACTGTTTTTT.

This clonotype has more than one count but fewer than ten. As DNA, the CDR3 is TGTGCCAGCAGCTTAGATTTTCGGGGGGGGATAGATACGCAGTATTTT. It translates to CASSLDFRGGIDTQYF. The chain joins TRBV11-2 to TRBJ2-3; 8 nucleotides agree with TRBD2. Germline loops: CDR1 SGHAT, CDR2 FQNNGV. The junction had 7 bases not matched to a gene; V was cut back by 0 bases and J by 5 bases. This CDR3 has 16 residues.

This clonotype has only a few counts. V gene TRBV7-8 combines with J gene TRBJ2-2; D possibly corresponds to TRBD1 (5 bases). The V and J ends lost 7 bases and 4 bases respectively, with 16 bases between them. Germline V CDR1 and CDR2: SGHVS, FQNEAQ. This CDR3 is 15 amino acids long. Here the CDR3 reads CASIPGRVSTGELFF. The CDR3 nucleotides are TGTGCCAGCATCCCCGGCAGGGTCAGCACCGGGGAGCTGTTTTTT.

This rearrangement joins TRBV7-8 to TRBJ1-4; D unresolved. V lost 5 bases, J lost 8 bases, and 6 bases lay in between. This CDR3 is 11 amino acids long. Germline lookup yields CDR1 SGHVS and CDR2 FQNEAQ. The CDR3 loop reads CASSAEEKLFF. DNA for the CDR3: TGTGCCAGCAGCGCGGAAGAAAAACTGTTTTTT.

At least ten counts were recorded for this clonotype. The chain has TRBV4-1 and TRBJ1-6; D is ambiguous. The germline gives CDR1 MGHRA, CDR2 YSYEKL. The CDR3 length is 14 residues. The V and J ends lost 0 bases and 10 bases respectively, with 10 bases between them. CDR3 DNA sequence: TGCGCCAGCAGCCAAGAAGCAGGCGGGTCACCCCTCCACTTT. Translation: CASSQEAGGSPLHF.

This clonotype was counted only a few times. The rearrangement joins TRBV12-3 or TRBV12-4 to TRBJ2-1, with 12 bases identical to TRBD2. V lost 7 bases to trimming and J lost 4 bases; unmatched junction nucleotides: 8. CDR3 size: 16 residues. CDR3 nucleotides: TGTGCCAGCACCGCCGGGACTAGCGGGTATTACAATGAGCAGTTCTTC. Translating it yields CASTAGTSGYYNEQFF.

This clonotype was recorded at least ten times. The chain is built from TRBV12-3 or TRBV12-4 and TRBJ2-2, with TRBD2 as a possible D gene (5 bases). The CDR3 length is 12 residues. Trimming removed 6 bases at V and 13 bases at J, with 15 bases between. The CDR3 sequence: CASSFRGGGLFF. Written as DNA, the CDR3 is TGTGCCAGCAGCTTTCGGGGTGGTGGGCTGTTTTTT.

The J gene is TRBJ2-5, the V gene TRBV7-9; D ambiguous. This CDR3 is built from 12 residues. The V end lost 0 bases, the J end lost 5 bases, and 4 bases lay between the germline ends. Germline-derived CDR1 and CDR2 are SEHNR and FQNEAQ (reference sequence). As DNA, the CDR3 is TGTGCCAGCAGCTTAGCGGACGAGACCCAGTACTTC. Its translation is CASSLADETQYF.

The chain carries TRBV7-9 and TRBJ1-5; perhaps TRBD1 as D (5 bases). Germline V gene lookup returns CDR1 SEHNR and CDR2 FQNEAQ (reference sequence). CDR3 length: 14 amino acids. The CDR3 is CATSGGDRNQPQHF. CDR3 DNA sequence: TGTGCGACTTCTGGGGGGGATCGCAATCAGCCCCAGCATTTT.

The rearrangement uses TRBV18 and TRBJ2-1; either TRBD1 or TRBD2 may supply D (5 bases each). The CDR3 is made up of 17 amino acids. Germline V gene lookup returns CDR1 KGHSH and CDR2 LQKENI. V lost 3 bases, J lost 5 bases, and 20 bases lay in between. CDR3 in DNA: TGTGCCAGCTCACCCCCTCGGGGCAGCCCAACTCACAATGAGCAGTTCTTC. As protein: CASSPPRGSPTHNEQFF. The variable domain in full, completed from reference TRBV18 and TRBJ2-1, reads NAGVMQNPRHLVRRRGQEARLRCSPMKGHSHVYWYRQLPEEGLKFMVYLQKENIIDESGMPKERFSAEFPKEGPSILRIQQVVRGDSAAYFCASSPPRGSPTHNEQFFGPGTRLTVL.

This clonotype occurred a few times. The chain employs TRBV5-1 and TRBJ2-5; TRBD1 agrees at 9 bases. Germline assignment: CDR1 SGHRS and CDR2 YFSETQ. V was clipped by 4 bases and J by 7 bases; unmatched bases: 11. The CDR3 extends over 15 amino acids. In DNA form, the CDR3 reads TGCGCCAGCAGCGTCCGGGACAGGGTTGGAGGGACCCAGTACTTC. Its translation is CASSVRDRVGGTQYF. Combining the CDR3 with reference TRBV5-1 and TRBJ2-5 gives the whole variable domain KAGVTQTPRYLIKTRGQQVTLSCSPISGHRSVSWYQQTPGQGLQFLFEYFSETQRNKGNFPGRFSGRQFSNSRSEMNVSTLELGDSALYLCASSVRDRVGGTQYFGPGTRLLVL.

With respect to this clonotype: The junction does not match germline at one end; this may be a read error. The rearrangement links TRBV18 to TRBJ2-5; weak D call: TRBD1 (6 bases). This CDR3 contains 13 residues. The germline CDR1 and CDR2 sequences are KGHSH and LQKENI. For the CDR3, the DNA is TGTGCCAGCTCGGACAGACGACAAGCGACCCAGTACTTC. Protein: CASSDRRQATQYF.

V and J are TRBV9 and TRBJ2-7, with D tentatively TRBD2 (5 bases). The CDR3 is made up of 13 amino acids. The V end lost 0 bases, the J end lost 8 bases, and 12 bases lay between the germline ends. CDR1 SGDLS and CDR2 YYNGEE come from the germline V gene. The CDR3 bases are TGTGCCAGCAGCGTAGAGGGCGGAGGAAAGCAGTACTTC. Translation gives CASSVEGGGKQYF.

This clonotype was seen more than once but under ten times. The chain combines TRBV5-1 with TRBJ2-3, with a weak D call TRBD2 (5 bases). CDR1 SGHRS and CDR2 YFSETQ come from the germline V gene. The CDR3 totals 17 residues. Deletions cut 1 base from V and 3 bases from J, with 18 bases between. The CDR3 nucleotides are TGCGCCAGCAGCTTGAAACGGGCGGGTTTACAGACAGATACGCAGTATTTT. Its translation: CASSLKRAGLQTDTQYF.

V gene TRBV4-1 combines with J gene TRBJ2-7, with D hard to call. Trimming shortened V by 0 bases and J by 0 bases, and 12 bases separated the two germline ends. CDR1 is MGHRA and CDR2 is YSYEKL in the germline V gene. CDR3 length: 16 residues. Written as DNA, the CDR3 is TGCGCCAGCAGCCAAGATAGGCAGACGGCCTCCTACGAGCAGTACTTC. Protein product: CASSQDRQTASYEQYF.